The clone carrying this TCR beta chain was counted ten times or more. The antigen is not known. The sample belongs to a study of regulatory T cells in long-lasting Graves disease. Overall study results and limits: Investigators studied peripheral blood only, not thyroid tissue.

For TCR beta, libraries came from iRepertoire HTBI primers and Arm-PCR of CDR3 regions. TCRdb fed the multiplex PCR reads into MiXCR, producing one record per CDR3 protein. The top ten clones hold about a sixth of a sample with roughly 420,000 distinct CDR3 sequences, about 15% of them seen once. Specified time point: newly diagnosed GD, antithyroid drugs for less than 3 months. The TCR library was made from RNA that had been extracted from PBMCs in TRIzol. This CDR3 contains 16 residues. Looked up from germline, CDR1 is MNHEY and CDR2 is SVGEGT. J gave up 5 bases and V 2 bases, and 5 bases lay outside the gene matches. These data were also filed under a second study, of T cells in Graves' hyperthyroidism and ophthalmopathy.

The source material was peripheral blood mononuclear cells (PBMCs), sampled at new diagnosis, from a patient treated with antithyroid drugs. This clonotype originated in a woman aged 45-60 years with Graves disease. This chain joins TRBV6-2 or TRBV6-3 and TRBJ2-3, with TRBD2 matching over 12 bases. The CDR3 loop is CASSYGLAGGQDTQYF. The CDR3 DNA reads as TGTGCCAGCAGTTACGGGCTAGCGGGAGGGCAAGATACGCAGTATTTT.